Below, one TCR beta chain is given with its context. Its antigen target is currently unknown. Base qualities are not at hand, and no much larger clone is one base apart. TCR cDNA was synthesized by 5'RACE template switching, through which a universal primer site and unique molecular identifiers were introduced. Priming of cDNA synthesis was performed from both the TCR alpha and TCR beta constant segments. Library amplification used two PCR steps, and the second PCR step added sample barcodes and sequencing adapters. Sequencing of the libraries was done on either Illumina HiSeq 2500 (2x100 bp) or NovaSeq (2x150 bp). The paper's data handling went like this. MIGEC handled demultiplexing of reads and collapsing into UMI consensus sequences, while MiXCR performed V(D)J alignment. Vaccine-responding clonotypes were defined with edgeR using replicate PBMC samples, requiring FDR below 0.01 and a log2 fold change above 5 up to day 15. CD4 or CD8 identity was assigned to each bulk clonotype according to whether the clonotype was present at higher abundance in the sequenced CD4 repertoire or the sequenced CD8 repertoire. Starting from the raw public reads, TCRdb applied fastp trimming at Q25, assembled clones with MiXCR and retained in-frame beta chains. Each entry is one CDR3 protein sequence, shown with its most common DNA and genes. It is TCRdb's table, rather than the study itself, that gives the V and J calls and clone size. The sample table records some 560,000 distinct CDR3 sequences; about a sixth of these occur just once. The ten biggest clones cover 17% of the sample.

The sample originates from a study of T cells after yellow fever vaccination (dated by TCRdb to the late 2010s). About the investigation overall: The SMART-Seq v4 Ultra Low Input RNA kit was used to prepare libraries from fractions with low cell numbers. Blood was collected at multiple timepoints before and after primary and secondary immunization, and bulk PBMC replicates and cell subsets were isolated. Two healthy male donors made up the cohort, one aged 18 to 30 years and the other aged 30 to 39 years. Bulk TCR alpha and beta repertoires were sequenced longitudinally to track T-cell clones before and after primary and booster YFV17D yellow fever vaccination.

The CDR3 measures 13 amino acids from cysteine to phenylalanine. Left in the record is the CDR3 DNA by itself, 39 bases read in frame from the first base. CDR1 SGHRS and CDR2 YFSETQ are derived from the germline V gene. The V end loses 4 bases and the J end loses 3 bases, and a stretch of 9 bases separates them. Study-wide conclusions, independent of this receptor: The study included only two donors, which limits how far the findings can be generalized. FACS-sorted repertoires could contain abundant contaminating clonotypes from the bulk population, so computational filtering was required. Compared with the primary T-cell response, the secondary T-cell response was weaker but faster, peaking on day 5 rather than day 15. A small share of clonotypes was detected in both CD4 and CD8 compartments, with the overlap likely arising from convergent recombination. After the booster, most clones that had expanded after primary vaccination were detected again (around 97% of CD4 and around nine tenths of CD8), suggesting broad maintenance of memory.

According to the study, the label for this sample's treatment or condition signals: live attenuated yellow fever vaccine strain. Two biological replicates of bulk PBMCs were collected at each blood-draw timepoint. A standard Ficoll-Paque protocol was used to isolate PBMCs from peripheral blood. TriZol was used to extract RNA from bulk PBMCs, from CD4 and CD8 fractions, and from dextramer-positive and dextramer-negative fractions. The sequence was obtained from a man in his late teens or twenties who received the YFV17D yellow fever vaccine. The rearrangement joined TRBV5-1 to TRBJ2-3; the D gene is unclear. The material was PBMCs, obtained less than 6 days after the first yellow fever vaccination. CDR3 sequence: CASSPGETDTQYF. Here is the DNA: TGCGCCAGCAGCCCAGGAGAGACAGATACGCAGTATTTT.